This T cell receptor (beta chain) was identified in a study of vaccination and CD4 T cells after COVID-19. For the study at large: Recovered patients in the cohort numbered six men and four women, two of them Hispanic. Two-dose vaccination with either BNT162b2 or mRNA-1273 was given to participants.

V was trimmed by 7 bases and J by 2 bases, leaving 20 bases between them. This CDR3 is built from 15 residues. Germline V gene data show CDR1 as DFQATT and CDR2 as SNEGSKA (reference sequence). Broader study findings: For convalescent patients, 304 of the 307 vaccine-specific clones analyzed were classified as spike mono-reactive.

TCRdb re-called the PCR reads with MiXCR, one entry per CDR3 protein. The data contain about 15,000 distinct CDR3 sequences, about 70% of them singletons. In its sample, this clonotype was seen a few times. Its matching antigen is unknown. The chain is built from TRBV20-1 and TRBJ1-1; D call uncertain. This specimen consisted of CD4+ T cells from blood, obtained after SARS-CoV-2 vaccination. The sequence came from a human donor who had recovered from COVID-19. The CDR3 coding sequence is TGCAGTGTCACAACCTGGGTCAGTCGAAACACTGAAGCTTTCTTT. It translates to CSVTTWVSRNTEAFF.